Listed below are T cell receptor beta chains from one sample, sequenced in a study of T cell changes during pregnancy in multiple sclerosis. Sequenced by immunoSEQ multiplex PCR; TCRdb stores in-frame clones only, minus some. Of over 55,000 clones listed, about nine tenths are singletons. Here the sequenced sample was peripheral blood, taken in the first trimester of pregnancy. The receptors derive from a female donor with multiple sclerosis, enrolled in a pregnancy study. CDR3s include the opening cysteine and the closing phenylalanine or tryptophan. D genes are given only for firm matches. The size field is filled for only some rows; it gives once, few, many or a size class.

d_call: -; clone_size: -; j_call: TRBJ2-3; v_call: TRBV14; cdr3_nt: TGTGCCAGCAGCCAAGTTCTGGCGGGTTTTCCCAGCACAGATACGCAGTATTTT; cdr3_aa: CASSQVLAGFPSTDTQYF
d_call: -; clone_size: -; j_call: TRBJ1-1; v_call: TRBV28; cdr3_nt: TGTGCCAGCAGTACACAGGGGAACACTGAAGCTTTCTTT; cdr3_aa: CASSTQGNTEAFF
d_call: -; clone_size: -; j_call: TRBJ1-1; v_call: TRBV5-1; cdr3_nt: TGCGCCAGCAGCTTGACACAGTTGAACACTGAAGCTTTCTTT; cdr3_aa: CASSLTQLNTEAFF
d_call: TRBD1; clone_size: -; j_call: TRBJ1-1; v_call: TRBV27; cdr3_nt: TGTGCCAGCGGGAGACAGGGCTACACTGAAGCTTTCTTT; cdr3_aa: CASGRQGYTEAFF
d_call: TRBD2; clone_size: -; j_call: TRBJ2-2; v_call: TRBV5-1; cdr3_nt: TGCGCCAGCAGCTTGGGTAGCGGGGCGAACACCGGGGAGCTGTTTTTT; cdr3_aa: CASSLGSGANTGELFF
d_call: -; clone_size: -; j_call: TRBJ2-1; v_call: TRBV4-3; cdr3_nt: TGCGCCAGCAGCCTGGAAGCGTCGAAGACGGGATATGAGCAGTTCTTC; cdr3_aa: CASSLEASKTGYEQFF
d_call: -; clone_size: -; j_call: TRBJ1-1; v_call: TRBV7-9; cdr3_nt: TGTGCCAGCAGCACCCCGTTAGCCTTTGAAGCTTTCTTT; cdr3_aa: CASSTPLAFEAFF
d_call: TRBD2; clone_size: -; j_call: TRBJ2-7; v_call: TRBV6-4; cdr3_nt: TGTGCCAGCAGCGTAGCGGGAGGGGACTACGAGCAGTACTTC; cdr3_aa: CASSVAGGDYEQYF
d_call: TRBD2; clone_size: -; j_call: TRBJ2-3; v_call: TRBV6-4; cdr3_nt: TGTGCCAGCAAGGGAGACCGGACTAGCGATACGCAGTATTTT; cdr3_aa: CASKGDRTSDTQYF
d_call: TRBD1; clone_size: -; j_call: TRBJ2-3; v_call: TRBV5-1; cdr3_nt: TGCGCCAGCAGCTCCGGGACAGGAGGCACAGATACGCAGTATTTT; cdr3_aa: CASSSGTGGTDTQYF
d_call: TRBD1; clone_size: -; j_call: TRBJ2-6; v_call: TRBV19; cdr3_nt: TGTGCCAGTAGTACTATCGCGGACAGGGGATTGATTGCTGGGGCCAACGTCCTGACTTTC; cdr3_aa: CASSTIADRGLIAGANVLTF
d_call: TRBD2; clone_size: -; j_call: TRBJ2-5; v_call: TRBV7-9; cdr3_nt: TGTGCCAGCAGCTCACCGGGGCGGGGGGAGACCCAGTACTTC; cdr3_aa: CASSSPGRGETQYF
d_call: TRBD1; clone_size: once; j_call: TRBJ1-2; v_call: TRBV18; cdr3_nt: TGTGCCAGCTCACCACCAAACAGGGGCGATGGCTACACCTTC; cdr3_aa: CASSPPNRGDGYTF
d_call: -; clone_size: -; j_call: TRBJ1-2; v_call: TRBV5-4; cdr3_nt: TGTGCCAGCAGCCGAGGGGGGGAAGGGGCCGGTGGCTACACCTTC; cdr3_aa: CASSRGGEGAGGYTF
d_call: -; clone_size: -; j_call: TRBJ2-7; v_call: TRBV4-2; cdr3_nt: TGTGCCAGCAGCCTCTTCCTTACAGGGAAGGTCGACGAGCAGTACTTC; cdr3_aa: CASSLFLTGKVDEQYF
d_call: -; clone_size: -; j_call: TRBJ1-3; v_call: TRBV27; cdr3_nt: TGTGCCAGCAGTCTGGCCAGGTCTGGAAACACCATATATTTT; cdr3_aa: CASSLARSGNTIYF
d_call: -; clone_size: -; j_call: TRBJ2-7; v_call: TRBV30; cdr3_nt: TGTGCTCTCGATAGGGGGTCGCCCTACGAGCAGTACTTC; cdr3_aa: CALDRGSPYEQYF
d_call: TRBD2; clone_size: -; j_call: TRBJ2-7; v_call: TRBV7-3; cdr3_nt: TGTGCCAGCAGCTGGGGGCCTAGCGGGAGCGAGCAGTACTTC; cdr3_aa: CASSWGPSGSEQYF
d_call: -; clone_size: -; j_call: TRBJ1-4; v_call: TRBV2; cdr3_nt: TGTGCCAGCAGCCTTGCAACTAATGAAAAACTGTTTTTT; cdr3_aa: CASSLATNEKLFF
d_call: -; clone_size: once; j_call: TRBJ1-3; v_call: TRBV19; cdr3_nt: TGTGCCAGTACCCTCGGGGGGAATGGAAACACCATATATTTT; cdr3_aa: CASTLGGNGNTIYF
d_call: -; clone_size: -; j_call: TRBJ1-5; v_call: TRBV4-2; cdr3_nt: TGTGCCAGCAGCCAAGAAACAGGGCGGGATCAGCCCCAGCATTTT; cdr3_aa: CASSQETGRDQPQHF
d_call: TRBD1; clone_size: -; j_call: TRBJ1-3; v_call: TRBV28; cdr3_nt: TGTGCCAGCAGTTCCGGGACAGGGCTAGGAAACACCATATATTTT; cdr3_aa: CASSSGTGLGNTIYF
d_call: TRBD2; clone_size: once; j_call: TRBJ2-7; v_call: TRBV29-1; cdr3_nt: TGCAGCGTTCAACAGGCTAGCGGGGGGCTTGGCGAGCAGTACTTC; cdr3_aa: CSVQQASGGLGEQYF
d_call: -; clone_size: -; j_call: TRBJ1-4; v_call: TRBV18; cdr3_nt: TGTGCCAGCTCACCGTCACAGGTCGGAAATGAAAAACTGTTTTTT; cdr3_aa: CASSPSQVGNEKLFF
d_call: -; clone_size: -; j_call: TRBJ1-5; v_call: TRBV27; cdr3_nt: TGTGCCAGCAGTGCCTTCTACGGCAATCAGCCCCAGCATTTT; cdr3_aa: CASSAFYGNQPQHF
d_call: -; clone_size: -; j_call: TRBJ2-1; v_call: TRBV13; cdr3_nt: TGTGCCAGCAGCTTGTCTGCGGCGGGAGAGCAGTTCTTC; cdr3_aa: CASSLSAAGEQFF
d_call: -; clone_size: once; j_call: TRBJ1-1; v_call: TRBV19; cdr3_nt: TGTGCCAGTAGTCCGGGTTGGGGTTTAGACTACACCACGGGAAACACTGAAGCTTTCTTT; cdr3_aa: CASSPGWGLDYTTGNTEAFF
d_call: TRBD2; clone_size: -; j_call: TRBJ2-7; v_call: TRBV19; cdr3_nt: TGTGCCAGTAGTAAATTGTCTAGCGGGTCCTCCTACGAGCAGTACTTC; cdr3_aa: CASSKLSSGSSYEQYF
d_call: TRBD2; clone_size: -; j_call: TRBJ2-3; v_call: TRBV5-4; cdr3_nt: TGTGCCAGCAGCTTCCTAGCGGGAGTTACAGATACGCAGTATTTT; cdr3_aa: CASSFLAGVTDTQYF
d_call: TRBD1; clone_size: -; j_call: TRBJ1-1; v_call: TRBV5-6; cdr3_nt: TGTGCCAGCAGCCCGGAACTCTTACAGGGGCGGGCTTTCTTT; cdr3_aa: CASSPELLQGRAFF
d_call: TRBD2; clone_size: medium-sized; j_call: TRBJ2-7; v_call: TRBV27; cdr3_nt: TGTGCCAGCAGTTTGGGACTAGCGGGAGTCTACGAGCAGTACTTC; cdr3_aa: CASSLGLAGVYEQYF
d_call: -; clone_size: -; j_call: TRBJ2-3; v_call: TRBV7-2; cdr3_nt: TGTGCCAGCAGCCCGACTTTCACAGATACGCAGTATTTT; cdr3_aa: CASSPTFTDTQYF
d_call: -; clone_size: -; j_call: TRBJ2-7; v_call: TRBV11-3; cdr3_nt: TGTGCCAGCAGCTCCGGGACTCCACCCTACGAGCAGTACTTC; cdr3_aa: CASSSGTPPYEQYF
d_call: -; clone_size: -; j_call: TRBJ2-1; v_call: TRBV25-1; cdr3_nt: TGTGCCAGCAGTGAATTAGATATCCGGCCAACAGACAATGAGCAGTTCTTC; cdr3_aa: CASSELDIRPTDNEQFF
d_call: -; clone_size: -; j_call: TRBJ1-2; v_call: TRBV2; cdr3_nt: TGTGCCAGTCAGTCACGGGGGAGCAATGGCTACACCTTC; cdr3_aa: CASQSRGSNGYTF
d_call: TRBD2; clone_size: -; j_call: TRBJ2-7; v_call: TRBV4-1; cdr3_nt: TGCGCCAGCAGCCCGGTCTTCCGACTTCTAGCGGGAGACGAGCAGTACTTC; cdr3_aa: CASSPVFRLLAGDEQYF
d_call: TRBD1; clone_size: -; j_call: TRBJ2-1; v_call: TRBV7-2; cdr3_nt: TGTGCCAGCAGTAATAGTGGAACCCCGGGGACAGGGAATTACAATGAGCAGTTCTTC; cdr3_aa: CASSNSGTPGTGNYNEQFF